A selection of T cell receptor beta chains follows, all from one sample in a study of OX40 agonist ivuxolimab in advanced cancers. The protocol was immunoSEQ multiplex PCR, while the TCRdb copy is restricted to in-frame clones and leaves out a portion. In the table there are 95,000 to 120,000 clones, approximately 89% of which are singletons. Sequenced material: CD4+ or CD8+ T cells sorted from blood, taken in a trial of the OX40 agonist ivuxolimab. The receptors come from an adult with an advanced solid tumor such as melanoma, head and neck, liver or kidney cancer. The CDR3 runs from the conserved cysteine through the conserved F or W. D genes are given only for firm matches. Where a row states a size, it is once, few, many or the class of an expanded clone; other rows omit it.

V gene	J gene	D gene	clone size	CDR3 protein	CDR3 DNA
TRBV6-4	TRBJ1-1	NA	NA	CASSDGLNTEAFF	TGTGCCAGCAGCGACGGGTTGAACACTGAAGCTTTCTTT
TRBV5-1	TRBJ2-7	TRBD2	NA	CASSLVAGGPYEQYF	TGCGCCAGCAGCTTGGTAGCGGGGGGGCCTTACGAGCAGTACTTC
TRBV25-1	TRBJ1-5	NA	NA	CASSEDSGRRPQHF	TGTGCCAGCAGTGAGGACAGTGGGAGACGACCCCAGCATTTT
TRBV7-2	TRBJ2-5	NA	NA	CASSQTAEIAAQYF	TGTGCCAGCAGCCAGACAGCCGAAATCGCGGCCCAGTACTTC
TRBV7-3	TRBJ1-1	NA	once	CASSLHTDEAFF	TGTGCCAGCAGCTTACATACGGATGAAGCTTTCTTT
TRBV6-5	TRBJ2-7	TRBD2	NA	CASRQAGAGENEQYF	TGTGCCAGCAGGCAAGCGGGAGCGGGAGAAAACGAGCAGTACTTC
TRBV5-1	TRBJ2-3	TRBD2	NA	CASSLVGRATDTQYF	TGCGCCAGCAGCTTGGTCGGGAGGGCCACAGATACGCAGTATTTT
TRBV30	TRBJ1-1	NA	NA	CAWSANRNTEAFF	TGTGCCTGGAGTGCCAACCGGAACACTGAAGCTTTCTTT
TRBV30	TRBJ2-5	NA	NA	CAWSVQAQETQYF	TGTGCCTGGAGTGTACAGGCCCAGGAGACCCAGTACTTC
TRBV30	TRBJ2-3	NA	NA	CAWSRGAAAYLTDTQYF	TGTGCCTGGAGTCGGGGGGCGGCCGCCTACCTCACAGATACGCAGTATTTT
TRBV5-1	TRBJ2-3	TRBD1	NA	CASSLEAGGSVSTDTQYF	TGCGCCAGCAGCTTGGAGGCAGGGGGCAGCGTCAGCACAGATACGCAGTATTTT
TRBV7-9	TRBJ1-1	NA	NA	CASSPPRGDTEAFF	TGTGCCAGCAGCCCTCCCAGGGGTGACACTGAAGCTTTCTTT
TRBV30	TRBJ2-7	NA	few	CAWSRTHEQYF	TGTGCCTGGAGTCGGACTCACGAGCAGTACTTC
TRBV6-5	TRBJ1-2	TRBD1	NA	CASSHDRGRGGYTF	TGTGCCAGCAGCCACGACAGGGGACGAGGCGGCTACACCTTC
TRBV19	TRBJ1-4	NA	NA	CASSIGTLEKLFF	TGTGCCAGTAGTATCGGGACTCTCGAAAAACTGTTTTTT
TRBV10-3	TRBJ2-1	NA	NA	CAISHGTQGDEQFF	TGTGCCATCAGCCATGGGACTCAGGGGGATGAGCAGTTCTTC
TRBV18	TRBJ2-1	TRBD1	NA	CASSSRGRGDNEQFF	TGTGCCAGCTCGTCCAGGGGGCGCGGGGACAATGAGCAGTTCTTC
TRBV6-1	TRBJ1-5	TRBD1	NA	CASRAGTAQNQPQHF	TGTGCCAGCAGGGCTGGGACAGCACAAAATCAGCCCCAGCATTTT
TRBV7-9	TRBJ2-2	TRBD2	few	CASGRGANTGELFF	TGTGCCAGCGGCCGGGGGGCGAACACCGGGGAGCTGTTTTTT
TRBV7-9	TRBJ1-4	NA	NA	CASSFRFGSGEKLFF	TGTGCCAGCAGCTTCCGGTTTGGTTCGGGTGAAAAACTGTTTTTT
TRBV30	TRBJ2-5	NA	NA	CAWSPWAETQYF	TGTGCCTGGAGTCCCTGGGCGGAGACCCAGTACTTC
TRBV5-6	TRBJ2-6	NA	NA	CASSSDSSGANVLTF	TGTGCCAGCAGCTCGGACAGCTCTGGGGCCAACGTCCTGACTTTC
TRBV27	TRBJ2-5	TRBD2	NA	CASSQTPGTSGALEETQYF	TGTGCCAGCAGTCAAACACCCGGGACTAGCGGGGCCCTTGAAGAGACCCAGTACTTC
TRBV5-6	TRBJ2-1	NA	NA	CASSLTPGVGNEQFF	TGTGCCAGCAGCCTTACCCCAGGGGTGGGCAATGAGCAGTTCTTC
TRBV11-2	TRBJ2-5	NA	NA	CASSPEQPQETQYF	TGTGCCAGCAGCCCCGAACAGCCCCAAGAGACCCAGTACTTC
TRBV5-6	TRBJ2-1	NA	once	CASSFDRRGEQFF	TGTGCCAGCAGCTTTGACAGGCGAGGAGAGCAGTTCTTC
TRBV30	TRBJ2-2	NA	NA	CAWSVLVNTGELFF	TGTGCCTGGAGTGTCCTAGTGAACACCGGGGAGCTGTTTTTT
TRBV7-8	TRBJ2-2	TRBD2	NA	CASSTRTSVNTGELFF	TGTGCCAGCAGCACCCGGACTAGCGTGAACACCGGGGAGCTGTTTTTT
TRBV19	TRBJ2-1	TRBD2	NA	CASSLKTSEPQGNEQFF	TGTGCCAGTAGTCTGAAGACTAGCGAGCCCCAAGGGAATGAGCAGTTCTTC
TRBV10-3	TRBJ1-5	NA	NA	CAISEAAGSNQPQHF	TGTGCCATCAGTGAGGCAGCTGGGAGCAATCAGCCCCAGCATTTT
TRBV6-1	TRBJ1-1	NA	NA	CASKRAGTGNTEAFF	TGTGCCAGCAAGCGGGCCGGGACGGGGAACACTGAAGCTTTCTTT
TRBV7-2	TRBJ1-6	NA	NA	CASSRDGLSPLHF	TGTGCCAGCAGCCGGGACGGCCTTTCACCCCTCCACTTT
TRBV30	TRBJ2-3	NA	NA	CAWSGRGPDTQYF	TGTGCCTGGAGTGGAAGAGGGCCAGATACGCAGTATTTT